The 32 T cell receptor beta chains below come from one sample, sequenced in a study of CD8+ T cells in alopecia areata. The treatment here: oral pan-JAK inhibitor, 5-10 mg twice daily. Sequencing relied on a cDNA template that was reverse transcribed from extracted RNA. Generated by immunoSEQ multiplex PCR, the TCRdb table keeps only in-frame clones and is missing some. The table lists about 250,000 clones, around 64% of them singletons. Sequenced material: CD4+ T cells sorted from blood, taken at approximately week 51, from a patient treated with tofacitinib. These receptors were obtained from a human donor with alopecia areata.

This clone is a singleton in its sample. CDR3 in amino acids: CASSPPDGNYGYTF. CDR3 nucleotide sequence: TGTGCCAGCTCACCACCGGATGGGAACTATGGCTACACCTTC. V gene TRBV18 combines with J gene TRBJ1-2; D uncertain. The germline V and J ends were trimmed by 0 bases and 2 bases, with 7 bases remaining between them. CDR1 is KGHSH, CDR2 LQKENI, per germline. CDR3 size: 14 residues.

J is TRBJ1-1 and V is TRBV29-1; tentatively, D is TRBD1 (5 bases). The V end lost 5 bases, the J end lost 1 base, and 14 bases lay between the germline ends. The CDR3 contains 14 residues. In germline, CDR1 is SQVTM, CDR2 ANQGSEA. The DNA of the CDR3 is TGCAGCGTTCGAGCCGGGGGGACGAACACTGAAGCTTTCTTT. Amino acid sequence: CSVRAGGTNTEAFF.

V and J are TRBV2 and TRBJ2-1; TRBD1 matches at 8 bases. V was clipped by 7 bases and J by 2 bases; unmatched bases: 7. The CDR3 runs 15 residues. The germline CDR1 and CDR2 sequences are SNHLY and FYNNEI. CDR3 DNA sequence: TGTGCCAGCACCGTCGGACAGGGCACCTACAATGAGCAGTTCTTC. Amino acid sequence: CASTVGQGTYNEQFF.

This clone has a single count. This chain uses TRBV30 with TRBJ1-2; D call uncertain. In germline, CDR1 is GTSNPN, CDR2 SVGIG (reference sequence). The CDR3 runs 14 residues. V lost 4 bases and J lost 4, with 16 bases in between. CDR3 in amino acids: CAWNARGSSYGYTF. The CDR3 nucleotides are TGTGCCTGGAATGCTCGGGGAAGCTCCTATGGCTACACCTTC. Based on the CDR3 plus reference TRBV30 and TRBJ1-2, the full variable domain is SQTIHQWPATLVQPVGSPLSLECTVEGTSNPNLYWYRQAAGRGLQLLFYSVGIGQISSEVPQNLSASRPQDRQFILSSKKLLLSDSGFYLCAWNARGSSYGYTFGSGTRLTVV.

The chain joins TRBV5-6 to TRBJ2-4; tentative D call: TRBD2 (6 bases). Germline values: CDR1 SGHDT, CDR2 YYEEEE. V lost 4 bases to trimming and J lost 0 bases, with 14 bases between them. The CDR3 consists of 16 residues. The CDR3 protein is CASSEIADLAKNIQYF. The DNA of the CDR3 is TGTGCCAGCAGCGAAATAGCGGACCTAGCCAAAAACATTCAGTACTTC.

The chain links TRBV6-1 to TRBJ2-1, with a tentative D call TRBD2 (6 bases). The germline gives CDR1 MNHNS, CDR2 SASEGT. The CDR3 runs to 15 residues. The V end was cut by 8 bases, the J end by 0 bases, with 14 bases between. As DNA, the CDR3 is TGTGCCAGCGGCCCAAGACTAGACTCCTACAATGAGCAGTTCTTC. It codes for CASGPRLDSYNEQFF.

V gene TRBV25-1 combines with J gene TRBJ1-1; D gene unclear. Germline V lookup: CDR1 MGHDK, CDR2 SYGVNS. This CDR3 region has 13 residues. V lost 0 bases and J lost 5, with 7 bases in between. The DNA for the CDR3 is TGTGCCAGCAGTGAATATGGGGATACTGAAGCTTTCTTT. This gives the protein CASSEYGDTEAFF.

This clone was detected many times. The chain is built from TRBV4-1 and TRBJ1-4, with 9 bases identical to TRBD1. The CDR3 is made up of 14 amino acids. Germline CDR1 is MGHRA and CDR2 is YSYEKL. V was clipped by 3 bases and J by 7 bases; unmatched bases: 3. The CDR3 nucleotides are TGCGCCAGCAGCCACGGGACAGGGAGTGAAAAACTGTTTTTT. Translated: CASSHGTGSEKLFF.

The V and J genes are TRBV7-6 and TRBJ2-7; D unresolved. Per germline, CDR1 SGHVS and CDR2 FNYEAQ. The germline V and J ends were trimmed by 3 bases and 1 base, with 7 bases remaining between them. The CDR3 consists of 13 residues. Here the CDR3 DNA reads TGTGCCAGCAGCTTTGCCGATTCCTACGAGCAGTACTTC. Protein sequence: CASSFADSYEQYF.

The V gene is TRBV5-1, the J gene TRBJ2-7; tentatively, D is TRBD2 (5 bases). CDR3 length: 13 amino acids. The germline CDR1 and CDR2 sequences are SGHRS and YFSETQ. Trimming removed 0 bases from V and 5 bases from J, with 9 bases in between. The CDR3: CASSLDGVDEQYF. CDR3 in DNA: TGCGCCAGCAGCTTGGACGGGGTCGACGAGCAGTACTTC.

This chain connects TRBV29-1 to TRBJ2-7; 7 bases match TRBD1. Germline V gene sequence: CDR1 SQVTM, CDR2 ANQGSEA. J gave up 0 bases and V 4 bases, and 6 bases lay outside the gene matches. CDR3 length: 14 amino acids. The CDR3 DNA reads TGCAGCGTTGTGAGACAGGGCAACTCCTACGAGCAGTACTTC. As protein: CSVVRQGNSYEQYF.

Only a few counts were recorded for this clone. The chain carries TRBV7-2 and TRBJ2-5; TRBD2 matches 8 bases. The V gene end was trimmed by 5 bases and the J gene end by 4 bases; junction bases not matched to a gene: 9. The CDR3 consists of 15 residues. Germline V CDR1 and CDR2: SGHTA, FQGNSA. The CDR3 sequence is CASSHPASGSETQYF. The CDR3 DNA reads TGTGCCAGCAGCCACCCGGCTAGCGGGTCAGAGACCCAGTACTTC. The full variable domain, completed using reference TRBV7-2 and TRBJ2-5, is GAGVSQSPSNKVTEKGKDVELRCDPISGHTALYWYRQSLGQGLEFLIYFQGNSAPDKSGLPSDRFSAERTGGSVSTLTIQRTQQEDSAVYLCASSHPASGSETQYFGPGTRLLVL.

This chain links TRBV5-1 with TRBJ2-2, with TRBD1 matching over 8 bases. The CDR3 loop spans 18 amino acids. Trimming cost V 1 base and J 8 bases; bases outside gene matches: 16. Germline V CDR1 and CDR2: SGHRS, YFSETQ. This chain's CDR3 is CASSLFLPGQGLGGELFF. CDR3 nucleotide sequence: TGCGCCAGCAGCTTGTTCCTTCCAGGACAGGGACTCGGTGGGGAGCTGTTTTTT.

The CDR3 nucleotides read TGTGCCAGCAGCGTCGGCCGGGGTGAAGCTTTCTTT. The encoded protein is CASSVGRGEAFF. The chain combines TRBV9 with TRBJ1-1; D unresolved. The ends were cut back, 2 bases at V and 7 bases at J, with 9 bases in the middle. Germline V lookup: CDR1 SGDLS, CDR2 YYNGEE. There are 12 residues in the CDR3.

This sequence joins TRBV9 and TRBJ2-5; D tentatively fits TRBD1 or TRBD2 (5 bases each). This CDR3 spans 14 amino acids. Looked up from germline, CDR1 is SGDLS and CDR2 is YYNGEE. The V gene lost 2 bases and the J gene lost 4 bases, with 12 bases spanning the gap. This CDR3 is CASSVGTARETQYF. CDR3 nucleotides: TGTGCCAGCAGCGTGGGGACCGCCCGAGAGACCCAGTACTTC.

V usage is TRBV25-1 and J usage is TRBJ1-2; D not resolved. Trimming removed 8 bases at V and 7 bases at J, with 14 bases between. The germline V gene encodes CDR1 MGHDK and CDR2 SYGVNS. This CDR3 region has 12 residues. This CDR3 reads CASSRAVGGYTF. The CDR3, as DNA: TGTGCCAGCTCAAGGGCAGTCGGTGGCTACACCTTC.

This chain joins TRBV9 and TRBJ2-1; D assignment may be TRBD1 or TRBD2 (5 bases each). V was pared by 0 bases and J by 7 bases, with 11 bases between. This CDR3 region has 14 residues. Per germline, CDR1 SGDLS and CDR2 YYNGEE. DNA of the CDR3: TGTGCCAGCAGCGTAGAACCAGGGAGAAATGAGCAGTTCTTC. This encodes CASSVEPGRNEQFF.

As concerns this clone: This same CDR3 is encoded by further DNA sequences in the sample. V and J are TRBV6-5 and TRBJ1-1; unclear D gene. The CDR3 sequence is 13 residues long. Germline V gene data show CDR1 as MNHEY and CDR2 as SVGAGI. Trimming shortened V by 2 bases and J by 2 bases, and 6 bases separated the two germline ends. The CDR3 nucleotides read TGTGCCAGCAGTTACCAGAGAAACACTGAAGCTTTCTTT. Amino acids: CASSYQRNTEAFF.

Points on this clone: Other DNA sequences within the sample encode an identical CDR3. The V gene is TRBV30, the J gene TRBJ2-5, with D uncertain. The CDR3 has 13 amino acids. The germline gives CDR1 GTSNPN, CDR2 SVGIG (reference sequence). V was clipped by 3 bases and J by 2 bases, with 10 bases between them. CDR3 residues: CAWSLGFQETQYF. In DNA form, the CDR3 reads TGTGCCTGGAGCCTCGGGTTTCAAGAGACCCAGTACTTC.

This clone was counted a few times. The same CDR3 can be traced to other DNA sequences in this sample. The CDR3 loop is CSVEESTDTQYF. The CDR3 bases are TGCAGCGTTGAAGAGTCGACAGATACGCAGTATTTT. The chain couples TRBV29-1 to TRBJ2-3; D unresolved. This CDR3 spans 12 amino acids. Germline V gene data show CDR1 as SQVTM and CDR2 as ANQGSEA. V was trimmed by 0 bases and J by 3 bases, leaving 4 bases between them.

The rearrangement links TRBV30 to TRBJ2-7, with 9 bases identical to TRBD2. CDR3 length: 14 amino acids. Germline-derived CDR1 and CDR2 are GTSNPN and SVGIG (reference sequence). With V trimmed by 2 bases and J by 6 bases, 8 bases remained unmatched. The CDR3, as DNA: TGTGCCTGGAGTAGCGGACTAGCGACGGGCGAGCAGTACTTC. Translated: CAWSSGLATGEQYF.

CDR3: CASSVGVRETQYF. As DNA, the CDR3 is TGTGCCAGCAGCGTAGGGGTCCGAGAGACCCAGTACTTC. This chain uses TRBV9 with TRBJ2-5, with D hard to call. This CDR3 is built from 13 residues. V was trimmed by 0 bases and J by 4 bases, leaving 7 bases between them. Germline V gene data show CDR1 as SGDLS and CDR2 as YYNGEE.

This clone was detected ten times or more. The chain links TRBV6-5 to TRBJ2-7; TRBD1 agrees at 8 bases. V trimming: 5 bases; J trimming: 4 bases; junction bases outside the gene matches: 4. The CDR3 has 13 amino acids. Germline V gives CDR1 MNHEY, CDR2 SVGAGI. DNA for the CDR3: TGTGCCAGCAGTAATCGACAGGGGTACGAGCAGTACTTC. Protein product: CASSNRQGYEQYF.

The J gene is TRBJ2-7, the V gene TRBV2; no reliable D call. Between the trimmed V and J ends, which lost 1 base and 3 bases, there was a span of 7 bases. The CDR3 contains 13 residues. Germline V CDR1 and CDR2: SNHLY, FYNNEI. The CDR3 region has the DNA TGTGCCAGCAGTGAAGAAAGACACTACGAGCAGTACTTC. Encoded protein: CASSEERHYEQYF.

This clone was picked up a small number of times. The CDR3 nucleotides are TGTGCCAGCACCGTGGGACAGACGTACGAGCAGTACTTC. Its translation: CASTVGQTYEQYF. The chain recombines TRBV2 with TRBJ2-7; 7 positions match TRBD1. Germline V CDR1 and CDR2: SNHLY, FYNNEI. There are 13 residues in the CDR3. V lost 7 bases and J lost 4; bases outside the gene matches: 7.

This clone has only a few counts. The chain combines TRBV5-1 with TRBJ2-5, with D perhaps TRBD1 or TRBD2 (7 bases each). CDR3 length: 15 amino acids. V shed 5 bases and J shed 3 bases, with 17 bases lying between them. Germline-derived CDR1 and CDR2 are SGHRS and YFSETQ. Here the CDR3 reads CASRVGLGGKETQYF. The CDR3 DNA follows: TGCGCCAGCAGGGTCGGACTAGGGGGCAAAGAGACCCAGTACTTC.

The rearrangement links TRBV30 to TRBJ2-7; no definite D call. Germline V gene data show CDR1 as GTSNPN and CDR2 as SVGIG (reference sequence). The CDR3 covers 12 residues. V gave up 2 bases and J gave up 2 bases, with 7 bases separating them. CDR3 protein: CAWSRPTYEQYF. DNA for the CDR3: TGTGCCTGGAGTCGTCCCACCTACGAGCAGTACTTC.

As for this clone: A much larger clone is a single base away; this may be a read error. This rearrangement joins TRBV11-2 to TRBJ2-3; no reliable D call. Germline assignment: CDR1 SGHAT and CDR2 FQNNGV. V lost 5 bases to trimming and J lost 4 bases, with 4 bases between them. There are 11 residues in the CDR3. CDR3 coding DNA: TGTGCCAGCAGCCAATCAGATACGCAGTATTTT. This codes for CASSQSDTQYF.

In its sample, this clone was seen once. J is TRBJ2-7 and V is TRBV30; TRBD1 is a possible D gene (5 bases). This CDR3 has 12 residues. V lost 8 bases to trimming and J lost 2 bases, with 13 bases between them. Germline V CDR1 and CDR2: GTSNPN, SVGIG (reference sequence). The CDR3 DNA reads TGTGCCGTAAGACAGTTTCCCTACGAGCAGTACTTC. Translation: CAVRQFPYEQYF.

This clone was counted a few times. The CDR3 DNA reads as TGTGCCAGCAGTGAATATATGGGTTCAGAGACCCAGTACTTC. This gives the protein CASSEYMGSETQYF. This chain joins TRBV25-1 and TRBJ2-5; unclear D gene. The V end was cut by 0 bases, the J end by 4 bases, with 9 bases between. This CDR3 comprises 14 residues. CDR1 and CDR2 (germline): MGHDK, SYGVNS.

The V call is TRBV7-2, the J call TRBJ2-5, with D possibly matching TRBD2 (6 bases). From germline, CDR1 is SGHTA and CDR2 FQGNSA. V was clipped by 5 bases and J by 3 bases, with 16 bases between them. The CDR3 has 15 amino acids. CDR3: CASSAGLFEKETQYF. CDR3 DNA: TGTGCCAGCAGCGCGGGACTTTTCGAAAAAGAGACCCAGTACTTC.

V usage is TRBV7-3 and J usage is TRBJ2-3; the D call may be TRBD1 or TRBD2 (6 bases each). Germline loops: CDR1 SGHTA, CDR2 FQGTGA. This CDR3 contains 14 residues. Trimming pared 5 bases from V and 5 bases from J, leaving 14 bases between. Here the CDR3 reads CASSPPGARDTQYF. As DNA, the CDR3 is TGTGCCAGCAGCCCCCCGGGGGCGAGAGATACGCAGTATTTT.